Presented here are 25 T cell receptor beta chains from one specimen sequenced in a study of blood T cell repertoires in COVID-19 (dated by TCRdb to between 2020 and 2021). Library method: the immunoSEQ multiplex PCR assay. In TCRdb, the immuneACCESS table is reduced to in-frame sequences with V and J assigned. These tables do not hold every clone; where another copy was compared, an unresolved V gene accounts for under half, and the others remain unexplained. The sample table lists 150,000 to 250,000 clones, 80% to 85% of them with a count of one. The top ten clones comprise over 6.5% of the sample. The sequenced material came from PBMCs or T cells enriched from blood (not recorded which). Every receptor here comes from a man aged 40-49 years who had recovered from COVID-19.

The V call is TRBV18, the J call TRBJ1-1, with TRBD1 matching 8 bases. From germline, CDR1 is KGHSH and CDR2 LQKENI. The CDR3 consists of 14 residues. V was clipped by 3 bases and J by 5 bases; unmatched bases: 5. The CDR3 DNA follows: TGTGCCAGCTCACCCGGACAGGGACAGACTGAAGCTTTCTTT. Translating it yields CASSPGQGQTEAFF. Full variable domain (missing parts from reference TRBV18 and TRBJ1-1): NAGVMQNPRHLVRRRGQEARLRCSPMKGHSHVYWYRQLPEEGLKFMVYLQKENIIDESGMPKERFSAEFPKEGPSILRIQQVVRGDSAAYFCASSPGQGQTEAFFGQGTRLTVV.

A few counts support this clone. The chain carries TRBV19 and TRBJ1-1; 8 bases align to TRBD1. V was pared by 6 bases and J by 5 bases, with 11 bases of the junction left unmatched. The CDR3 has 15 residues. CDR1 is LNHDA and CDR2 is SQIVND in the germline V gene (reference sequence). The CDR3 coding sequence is TGTGCCAGTAGGGGACGGCAGGGGGCAGGAACTGAAGCTTTCTTT. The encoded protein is CASRGRQGAGTEAFF.

CDR3 in amino acids: CSVGQGGAYEQYF. In DNA form, the CDR3 reads TGCAGCGTCGGACAGGGTGGGGCCTACGAGCAGTACTTC. V usage is TRBV29-1 and J usage is TRBJ2-7, with 8 bases fitting TRBD1. Germline assignment: CDR1 SQVTM and CDR2 ANQGSEA. V lost 6 bases, J lost 2 bases, and 6 bases stayed unmatched. The CDR3 has 13 amino acids.

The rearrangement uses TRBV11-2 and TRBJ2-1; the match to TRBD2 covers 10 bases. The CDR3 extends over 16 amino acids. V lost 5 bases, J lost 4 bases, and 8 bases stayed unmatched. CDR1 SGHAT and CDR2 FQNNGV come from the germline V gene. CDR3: CASSTISGGAYNEQFF. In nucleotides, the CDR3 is TGTGCCAGCAGCACAATCAGCGGGGGGGCTTACAATGAGCAGTTCTTC.

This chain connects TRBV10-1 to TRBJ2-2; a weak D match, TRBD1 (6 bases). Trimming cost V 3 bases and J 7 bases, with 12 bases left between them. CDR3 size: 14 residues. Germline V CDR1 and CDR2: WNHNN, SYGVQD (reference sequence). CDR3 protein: CASSEQGHGGELFF. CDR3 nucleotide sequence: TGCGCCAGCAGTGAACAGGGTCATGGCGGGGAGCTGTTTTTT.

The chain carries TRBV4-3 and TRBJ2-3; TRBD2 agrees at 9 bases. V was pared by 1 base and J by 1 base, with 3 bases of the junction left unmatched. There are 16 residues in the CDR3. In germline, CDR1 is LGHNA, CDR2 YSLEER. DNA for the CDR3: TGCGCCAGCAGCCAAGCTGCGGGGGGGCGCACAGATACGCAGTATTTT. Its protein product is CASSQAAGGRTDTQYF.

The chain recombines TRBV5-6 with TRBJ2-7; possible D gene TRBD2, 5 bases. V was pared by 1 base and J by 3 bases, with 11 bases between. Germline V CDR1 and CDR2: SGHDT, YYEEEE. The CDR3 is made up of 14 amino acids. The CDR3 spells CASSLSGVGYEQYF. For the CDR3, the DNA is TGTGCCAGCAGCTTGAGCGGTGTAGGCTACGAGCAGTACTTC.

The CDR3 DNA is TGTGCCTGGAGGGGAAAACAGGGGTATGGATATAGCAATCAGCCCCAGCATTTT. Its protein product is CAWRGKQGYGYSNQPQHF. The rearrangement links TRBV30 to TRBJ1-5, with TRBD1 matching over 7 bases. CDR3 size: 18 residues. The V gene's germline CDR1 is GTSNPN and CDR2 SVGIG (reference sequence). V lost 3 bases, J lost 0 bases, and 14 bases stayed unmatched. Looking up the rest from reference TRBV30 and TRBJ1-5 gives the full variable domain: SQTIHQWPATLVQPVGSPLSLECTVEGTSNPNLYWYRQAAGRGLQLLFYSVGIGQISSEVPQNLSASRPQDRQFILSSKKLLLSDSGFYLCAWRGKQGYGYSNQPQHFGDGTRLSIL.

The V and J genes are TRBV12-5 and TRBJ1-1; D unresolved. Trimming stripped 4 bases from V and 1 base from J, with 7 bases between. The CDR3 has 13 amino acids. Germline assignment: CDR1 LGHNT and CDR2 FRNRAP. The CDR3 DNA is TGTGCTAGTGGTTCCGAGTGGAACACTGAAGCTTTCTTT. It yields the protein CASGSEWNTEAFF. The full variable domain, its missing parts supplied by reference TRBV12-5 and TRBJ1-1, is DARVTQTPRHKVTEMGQEVTMRCQPILGHNTVFWYRQTMMQGLELLAYFRNRAPLDDSGMPKDRFSAEMPDATLATLKIQPSEPRDSAVYFCASGSEWNTEAFFGQGTRLTVV.

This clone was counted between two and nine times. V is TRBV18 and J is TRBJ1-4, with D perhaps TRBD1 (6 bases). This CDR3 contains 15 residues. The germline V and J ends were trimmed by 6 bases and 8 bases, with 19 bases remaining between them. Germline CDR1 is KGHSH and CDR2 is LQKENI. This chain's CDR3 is CASSPGVPRGEKLFF. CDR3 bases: TGTGCCAGCTCGCCAGGGGTCCCAAGGGGAGAAAAACTGTTTTTT.

The CDR3 here is CASSPNWGQGRTDTQYF. CDR3 DNA: TGTGCCAGCAGCCCCAACTGGGGACAGGGGCGCACAGATACGCAGTATTTT. The chain links TRBV3-1 (or the pseudogene TRBV3-2) to TRBJ2-3; TRBD1 matches 10 bases. The CDR3 has 17 residues. The germline V gene has CDR1 LGHDT and CDR2 YNNKEL (reference sequence). V was pared by 4 bases and J by 1 base, with 8 bases of the junction left unmatched.

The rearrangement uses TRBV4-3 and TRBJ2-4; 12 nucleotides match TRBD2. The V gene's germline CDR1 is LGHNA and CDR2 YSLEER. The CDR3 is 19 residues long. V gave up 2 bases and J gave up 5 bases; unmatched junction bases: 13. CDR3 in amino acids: CASSQQPLLAGGLENIQYF. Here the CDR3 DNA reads TGCGCCAGCAGCCAACAGCCCTTGCTAGCGGGGGGGCTGGAAAACATTCAGTACTTC.

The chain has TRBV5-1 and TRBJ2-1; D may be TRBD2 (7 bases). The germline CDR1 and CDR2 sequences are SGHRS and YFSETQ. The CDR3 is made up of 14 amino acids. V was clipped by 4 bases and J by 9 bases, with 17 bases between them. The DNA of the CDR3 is TGCGCCAGCAGCCGAGGGGGGGACGAAGGTGAGCAGTTCTTC. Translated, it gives CASSRGGDEGEQFF.

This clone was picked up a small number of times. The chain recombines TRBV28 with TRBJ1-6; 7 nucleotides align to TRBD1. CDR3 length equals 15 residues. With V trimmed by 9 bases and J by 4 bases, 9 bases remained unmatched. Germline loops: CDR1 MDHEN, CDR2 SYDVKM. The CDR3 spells CASSGPGQYNSPLHF. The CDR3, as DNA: TGTGCCAGTTCCGGCCCGGGACAGTATAATTCACCCCTCCACTTT.

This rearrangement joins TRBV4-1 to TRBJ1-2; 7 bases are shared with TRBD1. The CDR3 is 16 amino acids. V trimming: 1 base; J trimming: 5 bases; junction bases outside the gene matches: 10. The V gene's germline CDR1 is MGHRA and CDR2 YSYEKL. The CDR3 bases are TGCGCCAGCAGCCAAGTGACGAGGGGGCGCGGGTATGGCTACACCTTC. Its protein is CASSQVTRGRGYGYTF.

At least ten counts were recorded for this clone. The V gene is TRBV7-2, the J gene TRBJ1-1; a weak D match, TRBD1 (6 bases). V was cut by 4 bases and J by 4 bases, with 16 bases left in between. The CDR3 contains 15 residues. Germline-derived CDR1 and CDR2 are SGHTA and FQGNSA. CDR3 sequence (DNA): TGTGCCAGCAGCTCACACAGGGTTATAGGCACTGAAGCTTTCTTT. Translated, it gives CASSSHRVIGTEAFF.

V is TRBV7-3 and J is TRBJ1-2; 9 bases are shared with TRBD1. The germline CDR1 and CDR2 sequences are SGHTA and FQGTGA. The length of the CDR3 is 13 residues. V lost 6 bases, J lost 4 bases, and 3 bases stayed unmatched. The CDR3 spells CASSPDRGYGYTF. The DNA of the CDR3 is TGTGCCAGCAGTCCGGACAGGGGCTATGGCTACACCTTC.

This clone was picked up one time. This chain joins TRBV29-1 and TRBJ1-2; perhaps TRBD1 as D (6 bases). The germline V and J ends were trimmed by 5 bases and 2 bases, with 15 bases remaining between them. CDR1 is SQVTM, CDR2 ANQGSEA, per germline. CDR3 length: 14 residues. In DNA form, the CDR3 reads TGCAGCGTTAAACAGGGATTCGGAAACTATGGCTACACCTTC. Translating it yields CSVKQGFGNYGYTF.

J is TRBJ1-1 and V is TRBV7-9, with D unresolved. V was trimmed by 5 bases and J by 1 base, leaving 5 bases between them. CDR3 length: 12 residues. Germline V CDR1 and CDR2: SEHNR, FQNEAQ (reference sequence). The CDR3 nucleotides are TGTGCCAGCAGCCAGCGGAACACTGAAGCTTTCTTT. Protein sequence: CASSQRNTEAFF.

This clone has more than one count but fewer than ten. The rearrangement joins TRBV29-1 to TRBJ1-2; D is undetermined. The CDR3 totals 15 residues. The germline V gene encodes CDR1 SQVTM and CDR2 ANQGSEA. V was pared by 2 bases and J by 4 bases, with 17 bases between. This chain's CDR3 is CSVESGNSISYGYTF. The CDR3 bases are TGCAGCGTTGAATCGGGGAACTCCATAAGCTATGGCTACACCTTC.

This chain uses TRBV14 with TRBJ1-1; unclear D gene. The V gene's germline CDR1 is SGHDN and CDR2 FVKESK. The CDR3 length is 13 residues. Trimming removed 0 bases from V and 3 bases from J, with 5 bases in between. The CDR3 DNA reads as TGTGCCAGCAGCCAAGAATTCTACACTGAAGCTTTCTTT. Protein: CASSQEFYTEAFF. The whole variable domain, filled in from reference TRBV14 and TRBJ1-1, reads EAGVTQFPSHSVIEKGQTVTLRCDPISGHDNLYWYRRVMGKEIKFLLHFVKESKQDESGMPNNRFLAERTGGTYSTLKVQPAELEDSGVYFCASSQEFYTEAFFGQGTRLTVV.

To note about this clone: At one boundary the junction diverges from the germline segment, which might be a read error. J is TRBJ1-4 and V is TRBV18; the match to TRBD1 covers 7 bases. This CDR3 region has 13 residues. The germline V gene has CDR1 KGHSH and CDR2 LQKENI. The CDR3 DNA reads TGTGCCAGCTTCACAGGGGCTAAAGAAAAACTGTTTTTT. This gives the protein CASFTGAKEKLFF.

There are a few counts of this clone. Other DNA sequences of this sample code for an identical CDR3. The CDR3 here is CASSQGSGYYGYTF. The DNA for the CDR3 is TGTGCCAGCAGCCAAGGCAGCGGCTACTATGGCTACACCTTC. The gene calls are TRBV14 and TRBJ1-2, with D hard to call. V was clipped by 1 base and J by 3 bases, with 9 bases between them. The germline V gene has CDR1 SGHDN and CDR2 FVKESK. CDR3 length equals 14 residues. Together with reference TRBV14 and TRBJ1-2, the CDR3 gives the full variable domain: EAGVTQFPSHSVIEKGQTVTLRCDPISGHDNLYWYRRVMGKEIKFLLHFVKESKQDESGMPNNRFLAERTGGTYSTLKVQPAELEDSGVYFCASSQGSGYYGYTFGSGTRLTVV.

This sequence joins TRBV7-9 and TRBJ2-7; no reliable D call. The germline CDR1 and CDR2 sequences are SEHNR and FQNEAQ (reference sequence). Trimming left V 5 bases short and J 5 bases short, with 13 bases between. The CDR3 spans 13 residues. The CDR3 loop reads CASSRGSGDEQYF. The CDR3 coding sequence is TGTGCCAGCAGCCGTGGGTCGGGTGACGAGCAGTACTTC.

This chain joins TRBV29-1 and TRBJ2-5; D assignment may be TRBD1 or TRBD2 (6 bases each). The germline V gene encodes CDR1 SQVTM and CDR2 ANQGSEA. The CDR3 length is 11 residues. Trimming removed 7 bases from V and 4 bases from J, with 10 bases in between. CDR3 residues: CSGGARETQYF. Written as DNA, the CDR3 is TGCAGCGGGGGGGCTCGAGAGACCCAGTACTTC.